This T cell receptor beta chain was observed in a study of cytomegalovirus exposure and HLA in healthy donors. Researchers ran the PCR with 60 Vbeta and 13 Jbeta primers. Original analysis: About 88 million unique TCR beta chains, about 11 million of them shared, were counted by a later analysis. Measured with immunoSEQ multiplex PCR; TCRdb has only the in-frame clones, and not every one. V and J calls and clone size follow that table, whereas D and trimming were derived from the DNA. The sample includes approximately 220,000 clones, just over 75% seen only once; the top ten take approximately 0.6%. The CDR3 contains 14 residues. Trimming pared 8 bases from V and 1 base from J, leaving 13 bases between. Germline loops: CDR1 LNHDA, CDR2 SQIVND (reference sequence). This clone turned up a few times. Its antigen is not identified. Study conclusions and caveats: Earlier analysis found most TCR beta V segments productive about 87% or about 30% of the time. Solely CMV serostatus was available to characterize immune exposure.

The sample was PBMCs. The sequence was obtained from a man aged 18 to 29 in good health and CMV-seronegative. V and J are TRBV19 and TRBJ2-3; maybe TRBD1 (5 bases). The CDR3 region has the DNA TGTGCCAGTTCCCAGCTAGGGGGCACAGATACGCAGTATTTT. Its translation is CASSQLGGTDTQYF.